This TCR beta chain originates from a study of CD8+ T cells in alopecia areata. Notes on the study in general: Unlike in mice, where it was clearer, TCR sharing across patients was less clear, possibly HLA-related.

In the case of this clone: As yet, its antigen is unknown.

RNA extraction was followed by reverse transcription into cDNA, which acted as the sequencing template. Data came from immunoSEQ multiplex PCR; TCRdb stores just in-frame clones and leaves some out. Among 90,000 to 130,000 clones listed, approximately 63% were seen once. The CDR3 is made up of 18 amino acids. Trimming at V came to 0 bases and at J to 0 bases, leaving 7 bases not matched to a gene. Germline V lookup: CDR1 LGHNA, CDR2 YSLEER. Sequenced material: CD8+ T cells sorted from blood. This receptor was obtained from a human donor in good health. The rearrangement joins TRBV4-3 to TRBJ1-1, with TRBD1 identical over 10 bases. In DNA, the CDR3 is TGCGCCAGCAGCCAAGATCGGGGGGGACAGGGGATGAACACTGAAGCTTTCTTT. Encoded protein: CASSQDRGGQGMNTEAFF.